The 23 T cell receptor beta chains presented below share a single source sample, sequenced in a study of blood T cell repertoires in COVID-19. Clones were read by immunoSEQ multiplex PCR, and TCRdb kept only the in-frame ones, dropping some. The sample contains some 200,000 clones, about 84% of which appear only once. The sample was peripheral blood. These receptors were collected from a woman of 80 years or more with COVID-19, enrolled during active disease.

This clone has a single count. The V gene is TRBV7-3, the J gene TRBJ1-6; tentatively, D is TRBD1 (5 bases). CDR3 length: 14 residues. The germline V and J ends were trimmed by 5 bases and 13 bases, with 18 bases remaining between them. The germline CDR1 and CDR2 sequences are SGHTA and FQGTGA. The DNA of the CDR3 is TGTGCCAGCAGCGCTACTGCAGGGTTCTACCCCCTCCACTTT. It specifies CASSATAGFYPLHF.

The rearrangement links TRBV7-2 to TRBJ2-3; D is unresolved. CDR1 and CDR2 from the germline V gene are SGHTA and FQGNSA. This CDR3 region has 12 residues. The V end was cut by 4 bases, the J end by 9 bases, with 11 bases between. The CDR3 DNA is TGTGCCAGCAGCTCGTTCCTAGAGACGCAGTATTTT. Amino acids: CASSSFLETQYF.

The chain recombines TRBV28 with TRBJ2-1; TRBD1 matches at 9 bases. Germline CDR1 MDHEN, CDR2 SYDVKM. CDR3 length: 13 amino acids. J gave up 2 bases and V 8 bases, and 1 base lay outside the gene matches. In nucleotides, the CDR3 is TGTGCCAGCCGACAGGGGGCCTACAATGAGCAGTTCTTC. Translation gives CASRQGAYNEQFF.

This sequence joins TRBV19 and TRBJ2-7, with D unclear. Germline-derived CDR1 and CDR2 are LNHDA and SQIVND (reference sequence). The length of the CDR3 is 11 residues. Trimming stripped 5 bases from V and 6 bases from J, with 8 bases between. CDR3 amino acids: CASSPRSEQYF. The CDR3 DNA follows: TGTGCCAGTAGTCCCCGTAGCGAGCAGTACTTC.

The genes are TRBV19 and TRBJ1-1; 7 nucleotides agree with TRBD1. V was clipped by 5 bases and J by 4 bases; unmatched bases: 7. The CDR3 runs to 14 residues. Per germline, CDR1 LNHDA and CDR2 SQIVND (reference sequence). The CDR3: CASSLDRIFTEAFF. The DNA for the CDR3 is TGTGCCAGTAGTCTGGACAGGATTTTCACTGAAGCTTTCTTT.

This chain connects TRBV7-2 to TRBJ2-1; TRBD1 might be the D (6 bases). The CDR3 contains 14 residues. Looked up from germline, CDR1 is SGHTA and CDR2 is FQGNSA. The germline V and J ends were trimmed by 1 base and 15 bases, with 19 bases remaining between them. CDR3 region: CASSLGALQGLGFF. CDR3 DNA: TGTGCCAGCAGCTTAGGGGCCCTACAGGGTCTTGGGTTCTTC.

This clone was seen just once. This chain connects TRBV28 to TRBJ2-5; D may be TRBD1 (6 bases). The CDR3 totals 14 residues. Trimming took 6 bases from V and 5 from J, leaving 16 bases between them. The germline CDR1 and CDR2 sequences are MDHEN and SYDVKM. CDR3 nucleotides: TGTGCCAGCAGCACAACGGGGACAAGGGAGACCCAGTACTTC. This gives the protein CASSTTGTRETQYF.

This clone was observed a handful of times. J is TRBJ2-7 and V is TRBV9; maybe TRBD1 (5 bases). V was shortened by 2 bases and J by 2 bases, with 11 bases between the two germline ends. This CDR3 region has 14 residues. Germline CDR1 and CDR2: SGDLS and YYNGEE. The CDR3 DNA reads TGTGCCAGCAGCGTCGGTCAGACAGCCTACGAGCAGTACTTC. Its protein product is CASSVGQTAYEQYF.

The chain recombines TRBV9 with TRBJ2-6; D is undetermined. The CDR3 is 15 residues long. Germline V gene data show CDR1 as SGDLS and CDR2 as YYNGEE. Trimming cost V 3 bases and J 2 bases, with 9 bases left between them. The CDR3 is CASSGPRTGANVLTF. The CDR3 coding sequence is TGTGCCAGCAGCGGGCCTAGGACTGGGGCCAACGTCCTGACTTTC.

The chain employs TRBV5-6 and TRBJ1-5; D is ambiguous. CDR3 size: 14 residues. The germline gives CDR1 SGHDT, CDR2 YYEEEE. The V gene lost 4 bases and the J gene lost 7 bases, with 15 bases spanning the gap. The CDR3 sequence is CASSPRTGEQPQHF. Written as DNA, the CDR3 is TGTGCCAGCAGCCCACGGACGGGAGAACAGCCCCAGCATTTT.

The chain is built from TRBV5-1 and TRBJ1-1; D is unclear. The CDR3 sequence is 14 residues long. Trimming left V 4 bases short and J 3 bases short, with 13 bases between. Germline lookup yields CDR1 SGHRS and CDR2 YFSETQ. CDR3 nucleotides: TGCGCCAGCAGCCGCGGGGTGGAGGACACTGAAGCTTTCTTT. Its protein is CASSRGVEDTEAFF.

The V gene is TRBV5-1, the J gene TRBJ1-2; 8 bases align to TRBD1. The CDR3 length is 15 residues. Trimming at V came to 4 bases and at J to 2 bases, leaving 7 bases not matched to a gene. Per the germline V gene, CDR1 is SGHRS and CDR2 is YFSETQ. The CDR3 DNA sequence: TGCGCCAGCAGCACTACCGGACAGGGAAACTATGGCTACACCTTC. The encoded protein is CASSTTGQGNYGYTF.

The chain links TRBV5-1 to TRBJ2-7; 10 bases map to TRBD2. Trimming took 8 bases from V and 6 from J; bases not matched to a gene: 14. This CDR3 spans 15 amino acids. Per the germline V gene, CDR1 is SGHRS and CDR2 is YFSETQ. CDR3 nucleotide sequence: TGCGCCAGTTCCCCGCCAGCGGGAGGGCAGGGCGAGCAGTACTTC. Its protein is CASSPPAGGQGEQYF.

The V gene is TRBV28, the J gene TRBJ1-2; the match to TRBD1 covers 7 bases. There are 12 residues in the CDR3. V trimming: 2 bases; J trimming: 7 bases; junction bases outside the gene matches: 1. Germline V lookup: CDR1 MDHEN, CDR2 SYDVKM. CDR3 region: CASSLNRGGYTF. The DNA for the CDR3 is TGTGCCAGCAGTTTAAACAGGGGTGGCTACACCTTC.

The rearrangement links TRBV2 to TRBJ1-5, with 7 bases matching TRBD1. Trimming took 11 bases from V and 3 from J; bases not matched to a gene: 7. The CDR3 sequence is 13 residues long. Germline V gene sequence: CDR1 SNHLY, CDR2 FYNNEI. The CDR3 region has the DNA TGTGCCTGCCAGGGGGGACCCAATCAGCCCCAGCATTTT. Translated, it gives CACQGGPNQPQHF.

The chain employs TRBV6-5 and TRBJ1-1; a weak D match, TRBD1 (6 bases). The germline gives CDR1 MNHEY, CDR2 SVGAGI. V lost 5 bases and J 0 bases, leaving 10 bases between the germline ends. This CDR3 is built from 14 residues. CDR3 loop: CASSLDRLNTEAFF. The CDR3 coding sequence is TGTGCCAGCAGTCTGGACAGATTGAACACTGAAGCTTTCTTT.

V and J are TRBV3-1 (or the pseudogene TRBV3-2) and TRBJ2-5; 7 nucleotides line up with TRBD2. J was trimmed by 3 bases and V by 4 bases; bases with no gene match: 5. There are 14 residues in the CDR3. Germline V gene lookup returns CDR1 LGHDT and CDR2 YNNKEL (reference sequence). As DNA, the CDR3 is TGTGCCAGCAGCCTCCCGGGGGGTGAAGAGACCCAGTACTTC. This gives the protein CASSLPGGEETQYF.

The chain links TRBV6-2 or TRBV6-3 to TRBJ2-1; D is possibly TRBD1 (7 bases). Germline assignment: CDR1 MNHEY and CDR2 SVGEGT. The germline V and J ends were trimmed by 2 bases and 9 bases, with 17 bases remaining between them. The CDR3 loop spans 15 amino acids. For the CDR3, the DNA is TGTGCCAGCAGTTACGTGGCAGGGGGAGGAAGTGAGCAGTTCTTC. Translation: CASSYVAGGGSEQFF.

For the CDR3, the DNA is TGCGCCAGCAGTCCCCGACAGGGCATCGGGGAGCTGTTTTTT. Its translation is CASSPRQGIGELFF. The chain uses TRBV23-1 and TRBJ2-2, with 7 bases matching TRBD1. TRBV23-1 belongs to the ORF category, with a function that is uncertain. V trimming: 4 bases; J trimming: 7 bases; junction bases outside the gene matches: 6. The CDR3 sequence is 14 residues long.

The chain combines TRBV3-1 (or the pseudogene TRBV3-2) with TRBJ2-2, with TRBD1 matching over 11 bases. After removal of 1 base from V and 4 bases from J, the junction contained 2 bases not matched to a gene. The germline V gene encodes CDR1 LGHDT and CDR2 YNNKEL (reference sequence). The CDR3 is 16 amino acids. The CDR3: CASSQAGTGGTGELFF. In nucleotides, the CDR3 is TGTGCCAGCAGCCAAGCCGGGACAGGGGGCACCGGGGAGCTGTTTTTT.

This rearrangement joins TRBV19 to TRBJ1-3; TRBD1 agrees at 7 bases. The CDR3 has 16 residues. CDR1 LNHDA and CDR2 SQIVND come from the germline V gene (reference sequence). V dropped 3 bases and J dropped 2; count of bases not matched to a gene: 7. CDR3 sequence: CASSIPSRGPGNTIYF. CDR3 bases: TGTGCCAGTAGTATTCCCTCAAGGGGGCCTGGAAACACCATATATTTT.

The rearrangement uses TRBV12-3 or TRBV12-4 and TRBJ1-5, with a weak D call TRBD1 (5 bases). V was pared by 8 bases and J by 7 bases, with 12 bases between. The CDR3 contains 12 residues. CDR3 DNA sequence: TGTGCCAGCCGTCGGGGGGACCAGCCCCAGCATTTT. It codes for CASRRGDQPQHF.

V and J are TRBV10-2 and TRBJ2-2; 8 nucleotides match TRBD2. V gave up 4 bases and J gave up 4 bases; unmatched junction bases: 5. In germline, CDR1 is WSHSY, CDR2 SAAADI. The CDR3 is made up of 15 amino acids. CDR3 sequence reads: CASSVERGSTGELFF. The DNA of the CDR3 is TGCGCCAGCAGTGTGGAGCGGGGGAGCACCGGGGAGCTGTTTTTT.